This T cell receptor (beta chain) was obtained from a study of high-grade serous ovarian cancer treatment subgroups (dated by TCRdb to about 2021). Regarding the research as a whole: A mean of approximately 14,000 reads and 7,494 unique TCR beta rearrangements per sample was generated by sequencing. Each patient contributed one primary tumor and two metastatic tumor samples, giving 75 to 100 samples in total. The study profiled TCR beta repertoires in high-grade serous ovarian cancer patients grouped by complete gross resection or neoadjuvant chemotherapy response under a laparoscopic triage algorithm. The 30-patient cohort included some ten patients with no residual disease after primary surgery (R0), some ten excellent NACT responders, and some ten poor NACT responders. Overall study outcomes, separate from this receptor: Tumors from the same patient had repertoire similarity ranging from 0.11 to 0.79, while tumors from different patients showed almost no similarity. Because bulk tumor TCR sequencing provided no spatial information, insight into HGSC tumor complexity and diversity was limited. The TCR repertoire analyses centered on CDR3, leaving CDR1 and CDR2 unanalyzed. TCR clonal relatedness was found to be positively correlated with neoantigen level and, by trend, with copy number variation and mutation load derived from whole-genome sequencing.

High-throughput TCR profiling via ImmunoSEQ was performed on the 90 or so tumor samples. In the authors' own workflow: Repertoire diversity metrics included richness (unique productive sequences), clonality, evenness and relatedness; Bhattacharyya coefficient assessed similarity between samples. A sensitivity analysis that removed TCRs with fewer than two reads produced consistent conclusions. Imported from immuneACCESS, the table was reduced by TCRdb to in-frame sequences with V and J called. These copies leave out some clones; in studies compared against another copy, an unresolved V gene accounts for under half, and the cause of the remainder is not known. The DNA was the basis for D and trimming; V, J and clone size are from that table. This sample gives around 7,000 clones in total; 75% to 80% of them show up just once. Together, the top ten hold about 5% of the sample. Tumor samples were obtained before definitive surgery or chemotherapy. Genomic DNA was extracted by the MD Anderson Biospecimen Extraction Resource, and TCR sequencing was done by the MD Anderson Cancer Genomics Laboratory.

Concerning this clone itself: Its antigen is currently not known. One base away there is no much larger clone; base qualities are not given.

The CDR3 spans 16 residues, from the cysteine through the phenylalanine. Left in the record is the CDR3 DNA by itself, 48 bases read in frame from the first base. CDR1 and CDR2 were assigned from the germline V gene as KGHSH and LQKENI. Trimming at the junction amounts to 1 base on V and 1 base on J, and the germline ends lie 10 bases apart. The chain joins TRBV18 to TRBJ2-2, with the D gene not clear enough to name. The source material was tumor tissue. The TCR was taken from a human donor with high-grade serous ovarian cancer. At the DNA level, the sequence is TGTGCCAGCTCACCACTCGCTCGTATGAACACCGGGGAGCTGTTTTTT. This yields the protein CASSPLARMNTGELFF.